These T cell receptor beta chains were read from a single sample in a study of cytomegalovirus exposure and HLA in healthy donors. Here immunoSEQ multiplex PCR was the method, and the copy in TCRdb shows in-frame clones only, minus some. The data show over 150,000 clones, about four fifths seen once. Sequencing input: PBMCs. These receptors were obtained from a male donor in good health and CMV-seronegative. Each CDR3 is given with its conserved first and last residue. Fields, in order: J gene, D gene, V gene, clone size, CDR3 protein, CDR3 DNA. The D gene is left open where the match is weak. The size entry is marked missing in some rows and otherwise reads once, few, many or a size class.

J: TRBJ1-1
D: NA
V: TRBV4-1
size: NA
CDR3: CASSQGLPNTEAFF
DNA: TGCGCCAGCAGCCAAGGACTGCCGAACACTGAAGCTTTCTTT

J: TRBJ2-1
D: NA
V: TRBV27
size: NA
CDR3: CASSLSLVNEQFF
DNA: TGTGCCAGCAGTTTATCCCTAGTGAATGAGCAGTTCTTC

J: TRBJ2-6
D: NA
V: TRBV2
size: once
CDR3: CASSEQGRGANVLTF
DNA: TGTGCCAGCAGTGAACAGGGGCGAGGGGCCAACGTCCTGACTTTC

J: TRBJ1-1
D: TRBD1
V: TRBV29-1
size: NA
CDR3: CSVGGQGALNTEAFF
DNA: TGCAGCGTTGGAGGACAGGGGGCTTTGAACACTGAAGCTTTCTTT

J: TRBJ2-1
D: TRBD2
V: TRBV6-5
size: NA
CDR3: CASSYSIGTSADEQFF
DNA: TGTGCCAGCAGTTACTCGATAGGGACTAGCGCCGATGAGCAGTTCTTC

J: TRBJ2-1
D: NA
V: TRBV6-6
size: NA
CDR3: CASSSLTSRYNEQFF
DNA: TGTGCCAGCAGTTCATTGACTAGTAGGTACAATGAGCAGTTCTTC

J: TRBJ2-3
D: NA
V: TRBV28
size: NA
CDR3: CASSLPGSSTDTQYF
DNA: TGTGCCAGCAGTTTACCCGGGAGTAGCACAGATACGCAGTATTTT

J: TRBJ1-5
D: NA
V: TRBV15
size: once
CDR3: CATSRDGRGSQPQHF
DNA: TGTGCCACCAGCAGAGATGGCAGGGGATCACAGCCCCAGCATTTT

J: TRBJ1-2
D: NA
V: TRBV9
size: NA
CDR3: CASSPDRGMRGYTF
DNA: TGTGCCAGCAGCCCAGATCGGGGGATGCGGGGCTACACCTTC

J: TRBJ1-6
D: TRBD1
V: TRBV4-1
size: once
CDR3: CASSPASGQNSPLHF
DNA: TGCGCCAGCAGCCCAGCCTCGGGACAGAATTCACCCCTCCACTTT

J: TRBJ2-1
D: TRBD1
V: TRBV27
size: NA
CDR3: CASNTRDRGKWTTGNEQFF
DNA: TGTGCCAGCAATACTCGGGACAGGGGAAAATGGACTACTGGGAATGAGCAGTTCTTC

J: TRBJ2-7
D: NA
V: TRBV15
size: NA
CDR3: CATSRDTSYYEQYF
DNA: TGTGCCACCAGCAGAGATACCTCCTACTACGAGCAGTACTTC

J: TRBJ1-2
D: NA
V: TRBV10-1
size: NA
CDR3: CASSESNSYGYTF
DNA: TGCGCCAGCAGTGAGTCGAACAGTTATGGCTACACCTTC

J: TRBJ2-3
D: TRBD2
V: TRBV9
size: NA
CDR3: CASSVRTSGDTQYF
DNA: TGTGCCAGCAGCGTAAGGACTAGCGGAGATACGCAGTATTTT

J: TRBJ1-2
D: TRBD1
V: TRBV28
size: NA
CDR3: CASSPRGQDVYGYTF
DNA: TGTGCCAGCAGTCCGAGAGGACAGGACGTTTATGGCTACACCTTC

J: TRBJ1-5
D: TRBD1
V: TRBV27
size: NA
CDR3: CASSLAGTGRQPQHF
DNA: TGTGCCAGCAGTTTAGCCGGGACAGGGCGTCAGCCCCAGCATTTT

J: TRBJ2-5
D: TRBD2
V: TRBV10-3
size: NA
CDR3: CAISGSPGLAVLETQYF
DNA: TGTGCCATCAGTGGTTCGCCGGGACTAGCGGTATTAGAGACCCAGTACTTC

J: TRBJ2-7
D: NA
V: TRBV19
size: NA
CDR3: CASSPGNAYEQYF
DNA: TGTGCCAGTAGTCCAGGAAACGCCTACGAGCAGTACTTC

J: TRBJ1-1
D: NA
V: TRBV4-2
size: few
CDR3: CASSQDRGTNTEAFF
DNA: TGTGCCAGCAGCCAAGATCGAGGAACGAACACTGAAGCTTTCTTT

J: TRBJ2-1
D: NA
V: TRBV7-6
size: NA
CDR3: CASSLGGVASYNEQFF
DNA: TGTGCCAGCAGCTTAGGGGGGGTAGCGAGCTACAATGAGCAGTTCTTC

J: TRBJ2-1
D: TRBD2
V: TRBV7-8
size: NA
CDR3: CASTRDYLNEQFF
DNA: TGTGCCAGCACCCGGGACTATCTCAATGAGCAGTTCTTC

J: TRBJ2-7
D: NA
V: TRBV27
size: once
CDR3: CASRKGQPFHEQYF
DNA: TGTGCCAGCAGGAAAGGACAGCCTTTCCACGAGCAGTACTTC

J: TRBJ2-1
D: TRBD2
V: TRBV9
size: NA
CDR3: CASSVAAGGSYNEQFF
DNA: TGTGCCAGCAGCGTAGCTGCGGGAGGGTCCTACAATGAGCAGTTCTTC

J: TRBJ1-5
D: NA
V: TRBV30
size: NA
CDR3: CAWSGARDDSNQPQHF
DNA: TGTGCCTGGAGTGGGGCCAGGGATGATAGCAATCAGCCCCAGCATTTT

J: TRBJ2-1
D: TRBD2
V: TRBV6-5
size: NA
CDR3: CASSRGLAGGAEQFF
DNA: TGTGCCAGCTCTCGGGGGCTAGCGGGGGGTGCTGAGCAGTTCTTC

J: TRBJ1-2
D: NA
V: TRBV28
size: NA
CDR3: CASETGTNYGYTF
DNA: TGTGCCAGCGAGACAGGAACTAACTATGGCTACACCTTC

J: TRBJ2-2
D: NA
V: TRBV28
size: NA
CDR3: CASSFRVVTGELFF
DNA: TGTGCCAGCAGTTTTCGGGTCGTGACCGGGGAGCTGTTTTTT

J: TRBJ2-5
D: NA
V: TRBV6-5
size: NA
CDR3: CASSLRETQYF
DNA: TGTGCCAGCAGCCTCCGAGAGACCCAGTACTTC

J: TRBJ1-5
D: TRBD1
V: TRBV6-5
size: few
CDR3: CASSYGTGGDQPQHF
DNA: TGTGCCAGCAGTTACGGGACAGGGGGCGATCAGCCCCAGCATTTT

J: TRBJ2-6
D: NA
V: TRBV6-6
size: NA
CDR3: CASSYEGSGANVLTF
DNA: TGTGCCAGCAGTTACGAGGGCTCTGGGGCCAACGTCCTGACTTTC

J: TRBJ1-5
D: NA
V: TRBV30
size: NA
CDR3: CAWSKDFGNQPQHF
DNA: TGTGCCTGGAGTAAGGACTTTGGTAATCAGCCCCAGCATTTT

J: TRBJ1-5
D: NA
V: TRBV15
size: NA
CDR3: CATSREWTVDSNQPQHF
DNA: TGTGCCACCAGCAGAGAATGGACAGTTGATAGCAATCAGCCCCAGCATTTT

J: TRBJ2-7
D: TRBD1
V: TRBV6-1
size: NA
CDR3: CASTQAGTGTYEQYF
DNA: TGTGCCAGCACCCAGGCCGGGACAGGCACCTACGAGCAGTACTTC

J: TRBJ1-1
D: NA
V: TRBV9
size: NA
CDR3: CASSVADTEAFF
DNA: TGTGCCAGCAGCGTAGCGGACACTGAAGCTTTCTTT

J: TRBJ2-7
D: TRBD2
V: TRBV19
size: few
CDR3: CASSIMTSGTGEQYF
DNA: TGTGCCAGTAGTATAATGACTAGCGGAACGGGAGAGCAGTACTTC

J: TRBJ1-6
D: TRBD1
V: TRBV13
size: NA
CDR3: CASRALDGTENSPLHF
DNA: TGTGCCAGCAGGGCCCTCGACGGGACAGAAAATTCACCCCTCCACTTT